What follows is one TCR beta chain and its context. CDR1 is LNHDA, CDR2 SQIVND, per germline (reference sequence). The germline V and J ends were trimmed by 2 bases and 11 bases, with 14 bases remaining between them. The CDR3 length is 13 residues. Original analysis: Amplification of reference gene primers was used by the study to estimate nucleated cell counts. Some clones are missing from TCRdb's copy, which holds only in-frame ones; the method was immunoSEQ multiplex PCR. The V and J calls and clone size come from that table; D and trimming were worked out from the DNA. The sample has about 110,000 clones; over 70% are singletons. These data come from a study of blood T cell repertoires in COVID-19. For the study at large: Some COVID-19 samples were acute and others convalescent; all came from the United States, Italy and Spain. T cells, B-cell-depleted T cells, or PBMCs provided the cDNA or gDNA that served as material.

Sequencing was done on a sample of peripheral blood. V and J are TRBV19 and TRBJ2-3; D is perhaps TRBD2 (7 bases). The origin of this receptor is a human donor in a cohort sampled during active or convalescent COVID-19. CDR3 DNA sequence: TGTGCCAGTAGTATACAGGGGCGGGGGTTGCAGTATTTT. It yields the protein CASSIQGRGLQYF.